Listed below are T cell receptor beta chains from one sample, sequenced in a study of HIV-infected children after antiretroviral therapy interruption. In TCRdb, the 3' RACE reads were re-called with MiXCR into one record per CDR3 protein. The sample yields 90,000 or so distinct CDR3 sequences, around 6.9% seen once. The sample here was CD45RA+ CD4+ T cells from PBMCs, pooled from several time points, taken from a donor given antiretroviral therapy, either interrupted or continuous. These TCRs come from a pool of human donors with HIV. The CDR3 runs from the conserved cysteine through the conserved F or W. The D gene is left open where the match is weak. The size field reads how often the clone was seen (once, few, many) or a class if it is expanded.

clone_size	d_call	v_call	j_call	cdr3_aa	cdr3_nt
many	-	TRBV7-2	TRBJ2-7	CASSFRSAWDEQYF	TGTGCCAGCAGCTTTAGATCAGCTTGGGACGAGCAGTACTTC
few	-	TRBV20-1	TRBJ2-6	CSASEFPGANVLTF	TGCAGTGCTAGTGAGTTCCCTGGGGCCAACGTCCTGACTTTC
few	-	TRBV29-1	TRBJ1-1	CSVTTRVNTEAFF	TGCAGCGTCACAACTCGGGTCAACACTGAAGCTTTCTTT
many	-	TRBV12-3/TRBV12-4	TRBJ2-5	CASSLDRRGGETQYF	TGTGCCAGCAGTTTAGATAGGCGAGGGGGAGAGACCCAGTACTTC
few	-	TRBV10-3	TRBJ2-3	CASSQDTGQNTLYF	TGTGCCAGCAGCCAAGATACAGGTCAAAACACCTTGTACTTT
many	-	TRBV29-1	TRBJ1-1	CSVALLRGENTEAFF	TGCAGCGTTGCCCTTTTGAGGGGAGAAAACACTGAAGCTTTCTTT
many	TRBD1	TRBV5-4	TRBJ1-2	CASGKQGNGYTF	TGTGCCAGCGGGAAACAGGGGAATGGCTACACCTTC
medium-sized	-	TRBV24-1	TRBJ2-1	CATSDTGVTEYNEQFF	TGTGCCACCAGTGATACGGGAGTGACTGAGTACAATGAGCAGTTCTTC
few	-	TRBV7-9	TRBJ2-7	CASSDTIEQYF	TGTGCCAGCAGCGATACTATCGAGCAGTACTTC
few	-	TRBV7-9	TRBJ1-5	CASSQGDQPQHF	TGTGCCAGCAGCCAAGGGGATCAGCCCCAGCATTTT
many	-	TRBV5-6	TRBJ1-6	CASSLAIGHFNSPLHF	TGTGCCAGCAGCTTGGCTATTGGGCACTTTAATTCACCCCTCCACTTT
many	TRBD2	TRBV11-3	TRBJ2-1	CASSLLAGFSYNEQFF	TGTGCCAGCAGCCTGTTAGCGGGGTTTTCCTACAATGAGCAGTTCTTC
many	TRBD1	TRBV10-3	TRBJ1-1	CAISEDSTGGEAFF	TGTGCCATCAGTGAAGACAGCACAGGGGGTGAAGCTTTCTTT
many	-	TRBV5-1	TRBJ2-7	CASSLGTSLYEQYF	TGCGCCAGCAGCTTGGGGACAAGTCTCTACGAGCAGTACTTC
many	-	TRBV19	TRBJ2-3	CASGDAGSDTQYF	TGTGCCAGCGGAGACGCAGGGTCGGATACGCAGTATTTT
many	-	TRBV6-5	TRBJ1-1	CASISSGTEAFF	TGTGCCAGCATCTCCTCCGGCACTGAAGCTTTCTTT
many	-	TRBV29-1	TRBJ2-1	CSADRYSDPEQFF	TGCAGCGCCGACCGCTATTCCGACCCTGAGCAGTTCTTC